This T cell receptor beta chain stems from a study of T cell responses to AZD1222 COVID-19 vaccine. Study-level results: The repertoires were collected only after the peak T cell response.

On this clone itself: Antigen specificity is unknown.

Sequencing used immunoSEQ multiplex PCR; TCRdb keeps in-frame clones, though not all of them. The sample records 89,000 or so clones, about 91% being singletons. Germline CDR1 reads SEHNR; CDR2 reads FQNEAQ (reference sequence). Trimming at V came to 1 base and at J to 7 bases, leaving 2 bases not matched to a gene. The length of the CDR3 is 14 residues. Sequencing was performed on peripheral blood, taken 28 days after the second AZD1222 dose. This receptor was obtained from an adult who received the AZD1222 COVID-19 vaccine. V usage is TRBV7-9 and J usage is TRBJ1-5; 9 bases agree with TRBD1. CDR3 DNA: TGTGCCAGCAGCTTAGGGGACAGGGCCCAGCCCCAGCATTTT. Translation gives CASSLGDRAQPQHF.